This TCR beta chain originates from a study of B cell selection in AIRE deficiency. The study, taken as a whole, reports: About 31% of healthy-shared Treg TCRbeta sequences appeared in patient Tconv cells. Shorter CDR3s marked shared Treg sequences, biased toward few non-templated insertions.

Some clones are missing from TCRdb's copy, which holds only in-frame ones; the method was immunoSEQ multiplex PCR. The sample comprises some 25,000 clones, about nine tenths of which are singletons, and 1% to 1.4% rests with the top ten. V dropped 4 bases and J dropped 0 bases, with 13 bases sitting between them. Germline V CDR1 and CDR2: SQVTM, ANQGSEA. There are 16 residues in the CDR3. Regulatory T cells were sorted as CD4+CD25hiCD127low/negative. Healthy unrelated donors supplied the control samples. Turning to this clone: The target antigen is unknown.

This sequence was found in a human donor in good health. The V and J genes are TRBV29-1 and TRBJ2-6; D not resolved. The sample comprised CD4+CD25+ Tregs sorted from PBMCs. The CDR3 region is CSVVGSLFSGANVLTF. CDR3 bases: TGCAGCGTTGTTGGCAGCCTATTCTCTGGGGCCAACGTCCTGACTTTC.